This T cell receptor beta chain was observed in a study of cytomegalovirus exposure and HLA in healthy donors. Trimming cost V 5 bases and J 4 bases; bases outside gene matches: 5. Germline V CDR1 and CDR2: MNHNY, SVGAGI (reference sequence). The CDR3 consists of 14 residues. The PCR was carried out with 60 Vbeta primers and 13 Jbeta primers. Profiled with immunoSEQ multiplex PCR; TCRdb holds only in-frame clones, not every one. The sample comprises roughly 190,000 clones, about 80% of which are singletons, and roughly 15% rests with the top ten. V and J are TRBV6-6 and TRBJ2-1, with 7 bases identical to TRBD1. Material for sequencing was PBMCs. The TCR originated in a woman younger than 45 in good health and CMV-seropositive. This CDR3 is CASSVNRGYNEQFF. The DNA for the CDR3 is TGTGCCAGCAGTGTAAACAGGGGTTACAATGAGCAGTTCTTC.